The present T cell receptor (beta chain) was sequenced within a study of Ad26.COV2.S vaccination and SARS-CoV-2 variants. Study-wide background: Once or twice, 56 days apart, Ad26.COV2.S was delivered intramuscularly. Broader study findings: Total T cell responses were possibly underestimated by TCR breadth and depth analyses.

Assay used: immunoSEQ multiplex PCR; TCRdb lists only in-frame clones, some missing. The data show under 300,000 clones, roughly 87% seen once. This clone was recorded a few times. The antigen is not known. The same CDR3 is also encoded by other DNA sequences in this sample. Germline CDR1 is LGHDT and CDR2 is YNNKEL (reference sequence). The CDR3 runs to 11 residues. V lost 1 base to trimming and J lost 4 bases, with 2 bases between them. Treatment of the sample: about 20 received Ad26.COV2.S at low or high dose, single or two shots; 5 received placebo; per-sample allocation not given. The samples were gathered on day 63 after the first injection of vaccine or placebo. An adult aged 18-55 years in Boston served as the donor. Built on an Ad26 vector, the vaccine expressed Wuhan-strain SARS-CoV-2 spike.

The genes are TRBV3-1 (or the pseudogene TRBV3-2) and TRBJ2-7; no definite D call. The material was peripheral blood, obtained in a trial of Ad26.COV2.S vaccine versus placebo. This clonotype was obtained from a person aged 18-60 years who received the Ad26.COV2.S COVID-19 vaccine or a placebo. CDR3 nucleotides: TGTGCCAGCAGCCAAGTGTACGAGCAGTACTTC. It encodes CASSQVYEQYF.